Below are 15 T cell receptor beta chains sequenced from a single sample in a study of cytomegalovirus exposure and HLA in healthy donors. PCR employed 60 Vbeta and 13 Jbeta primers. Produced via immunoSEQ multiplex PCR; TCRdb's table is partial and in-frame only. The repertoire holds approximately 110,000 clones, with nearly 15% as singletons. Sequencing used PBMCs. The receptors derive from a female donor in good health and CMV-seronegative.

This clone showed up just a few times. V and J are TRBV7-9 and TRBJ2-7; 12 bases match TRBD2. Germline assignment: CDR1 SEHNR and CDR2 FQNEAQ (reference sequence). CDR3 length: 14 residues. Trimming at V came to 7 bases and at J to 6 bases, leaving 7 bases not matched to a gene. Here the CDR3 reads CASTPGLAGSEQYF. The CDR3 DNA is TGTGCCAGCACCCCGGGACTAGCGGGTTCCGAGCAGTACTTC.

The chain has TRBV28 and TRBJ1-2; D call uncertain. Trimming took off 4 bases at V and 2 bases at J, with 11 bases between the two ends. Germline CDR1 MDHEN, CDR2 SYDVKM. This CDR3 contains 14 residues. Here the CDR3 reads CASSSSDGNYGYTF. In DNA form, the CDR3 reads TGTGCCAGCAGTTCCTCCGACGGGAACTATGGCTACACCTTC.

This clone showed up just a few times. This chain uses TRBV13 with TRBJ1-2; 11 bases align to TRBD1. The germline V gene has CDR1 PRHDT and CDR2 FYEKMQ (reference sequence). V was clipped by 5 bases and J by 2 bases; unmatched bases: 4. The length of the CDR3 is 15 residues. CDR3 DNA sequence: TGTGCCAGCAGCCCTCGGGACAGGGGGAACTATGGCTACACCTTC. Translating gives CASSPRDRGNYGYTF.

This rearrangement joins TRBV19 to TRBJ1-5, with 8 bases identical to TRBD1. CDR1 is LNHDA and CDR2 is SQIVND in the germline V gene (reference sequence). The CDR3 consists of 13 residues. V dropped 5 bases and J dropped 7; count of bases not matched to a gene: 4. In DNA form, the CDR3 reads TGTGCCAGTAGTGACAGGGGAACGCAGCCCCAGCATTTT. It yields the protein CASSDRGTQPQHF.

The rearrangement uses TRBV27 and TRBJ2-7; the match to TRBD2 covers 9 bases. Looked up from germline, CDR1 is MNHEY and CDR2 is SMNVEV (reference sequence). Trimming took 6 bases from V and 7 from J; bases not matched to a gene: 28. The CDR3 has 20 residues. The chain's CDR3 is CASRPSLLRGHAGGFEEQYF. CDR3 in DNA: TGTGCCAGCAGGCCAAGCCTTCTCAGAGGACATGCGGGGGGGTTCGAGGAGCAGTACTTC.

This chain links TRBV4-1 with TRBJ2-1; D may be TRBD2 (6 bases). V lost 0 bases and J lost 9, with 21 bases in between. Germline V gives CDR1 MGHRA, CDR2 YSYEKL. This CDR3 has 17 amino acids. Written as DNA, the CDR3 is TGCGCCAGCAGCCAAGATCGGGGGACCCAATTGGGGTCTGAGCAGTTCTTC. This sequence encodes CASSQDRGTQLGSEQFF.

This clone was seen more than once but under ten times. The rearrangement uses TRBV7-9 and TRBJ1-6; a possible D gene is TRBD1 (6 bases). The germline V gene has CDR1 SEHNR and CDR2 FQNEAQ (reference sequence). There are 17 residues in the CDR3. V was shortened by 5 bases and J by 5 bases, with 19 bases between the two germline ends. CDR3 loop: CASSPLSGKGDNSPLHF. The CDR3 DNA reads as TGTGCCAGCAGCCCCTTGTCGGGGAAGGGGGATAATTCACCCCTCCACTTT.

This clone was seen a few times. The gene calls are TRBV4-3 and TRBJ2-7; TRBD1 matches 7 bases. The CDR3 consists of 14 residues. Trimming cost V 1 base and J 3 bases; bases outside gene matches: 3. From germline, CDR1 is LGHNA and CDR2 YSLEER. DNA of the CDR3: TGCGCCAGCAGCCAAGGACAGGGAAACTACGAGCAGTACTTC. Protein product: CASSQGQGNYEQYF.

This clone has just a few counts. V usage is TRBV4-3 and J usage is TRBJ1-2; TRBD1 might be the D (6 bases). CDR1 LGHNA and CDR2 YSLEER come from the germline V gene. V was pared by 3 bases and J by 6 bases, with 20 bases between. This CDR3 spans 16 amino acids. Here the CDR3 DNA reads TGCGCCAGCAGCCAGGCCAGACAGGCCTCACGTCATGGCTACACCTTC. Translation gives CASSQARQASRHGYTF.

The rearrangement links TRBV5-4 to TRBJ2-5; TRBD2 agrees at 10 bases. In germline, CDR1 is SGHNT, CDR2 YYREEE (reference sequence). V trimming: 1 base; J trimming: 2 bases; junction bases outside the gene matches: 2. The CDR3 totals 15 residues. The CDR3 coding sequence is TGTGCCAGCAGCTTGACTAGCGGGGTTCAAGAGACCCAGTACTTC. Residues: CASSLTSGVQETQYF.

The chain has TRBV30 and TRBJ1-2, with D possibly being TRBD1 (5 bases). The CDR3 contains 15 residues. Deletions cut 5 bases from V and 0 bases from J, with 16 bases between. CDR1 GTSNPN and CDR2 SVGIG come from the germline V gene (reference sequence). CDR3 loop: CAWVKGLTSNYGYTF. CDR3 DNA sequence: TGTGCCTGGGTAAAGGGGCTTACATCTAACTATGGCTACACCTTC.

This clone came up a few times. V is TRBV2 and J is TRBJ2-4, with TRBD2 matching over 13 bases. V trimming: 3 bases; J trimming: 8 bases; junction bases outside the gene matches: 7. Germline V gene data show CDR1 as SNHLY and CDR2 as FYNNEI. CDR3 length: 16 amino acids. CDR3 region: CASSDGLAGVRYIQYF. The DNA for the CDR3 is TGTGCCAGCAGTGATGGACTAGCGGGAGTTCGGTACATTCAGTACTTC.

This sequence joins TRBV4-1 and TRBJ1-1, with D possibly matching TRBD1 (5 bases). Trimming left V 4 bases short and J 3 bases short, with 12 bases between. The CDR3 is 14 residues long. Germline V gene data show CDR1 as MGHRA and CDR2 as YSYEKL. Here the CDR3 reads CASSLRWGDTEAFF. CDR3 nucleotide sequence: TGCGCCAGCAGCCTCAGGTGGGGGGACACTGAAGCTTTCTTT.

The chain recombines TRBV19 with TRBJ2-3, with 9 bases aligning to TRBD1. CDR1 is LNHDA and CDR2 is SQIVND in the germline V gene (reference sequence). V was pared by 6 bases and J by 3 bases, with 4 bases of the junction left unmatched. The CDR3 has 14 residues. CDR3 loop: CASSAGTGTDTQYF. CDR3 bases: TGTGCCAGTAGCGCCGGGACAGGGACAGATACGCAGTATTTT.

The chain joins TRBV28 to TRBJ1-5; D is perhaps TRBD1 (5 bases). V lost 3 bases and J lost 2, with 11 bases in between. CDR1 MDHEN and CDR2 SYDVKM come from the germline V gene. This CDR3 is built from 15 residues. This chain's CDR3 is CASSFRGLGNQPQHF. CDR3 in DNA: TGTGCCAGCAGTTTTAGGGGTCTAGGCAATCAGCCCCAGCATTTT.